The clone carrying this T cell receptor beta chain was counted a few times. The data are from a study of blood T cell repertoires in COVID-19. Study in general: There were acute and convalescent COVID-19 samples, and they came from the United States, Italy and Spain. From T cells, B-cell-depleted T cells, or PBMCs came the material, which was cDNA or gDNA.

TCRdb's copy holds only in-frame clones and misses some; the assay was immunoSEQ multiplex PCR. The sample lists tens of thousands of clones, roughly 70% occurring once. Followed over time, Seattle patients had been enrolled while infection was active. The clonotype comes from a man aged 65-85 years with COVID-19, enrolled during active disease. Material for sequencing was peripheral blood.

The DNA for the CDR3 is TGTGCCAGCAGTTTGATTAGCGGGGGCACCGGGGAGCTGTTTTTT. Its translation is CASSLISGGTGELFF. V and J are TRBV2 and TRBJ2-2; 9 bases fit TRBD2. The CDR3 contains 15 residues. The germline V gene has CDR1 SNHLY and CDR2 FYNNEI. Losses at the gene ends were 5 bases for V and 4 bases for J; bases not matched to a gene: 5.